This TCR beta chain appears in the sequencing data of a study of blood T cell repertoires in COVID-19. Whole-study context: COVID-19 samples from acute and convalescent phases originated in the United States, Italy and Spain.

The germline V gene encodes CDR1 MGHDK and CDR2 SYGVNS. J gave up 6 bases and V 8 bases, and 8 bases lay outside the gene matches. CDR3 size: 13 residues. Produced via immunoSEQ multiplex PCR; TCRdb's table is partial and in-frame only. The sample shows roughly 130,000 clones, more than 75% of them seen only once. The source of this sequence is a man in his sixties with COVID-19, enrolled during active disease. Input material: peripheral blood. J is TRBJ2-7 and V is TRBV25-1; 9 bases map to TRBD1. The CDR3 DNA follows: TGTGCCAGCGCCGGGACAGGGTCCCTCGAGCAGTACTTC. The encoded protein is CASAGTGSLEQYF.